The 27 T cell receptor beta chains in this list originate from one sample, sequenced in a study of T cells in Graves' hyperthyroidism and ophthalmopathy. Researchers took RNA transcripts and amplified the TCR beta CDR3 regions from them. Using the HTBI primer set, a first-round RT-PCR was run on the TCR CDR3. TCRdb redid the calling of the multiplex PCR reads with MiXCR, one entry per CDR3 protein. The table has 450,000 to 550,000 distinct CDR3 sequences, approximately 24% seen once. The sample consisted of blood. These receptors were obtained from a woman in her twenties or thirties with Graves' ophthalmopathy.

This clonotype was observed at least ten times. The rearrangement uses TRBV12-5 and TRBJ1-2, with D possibly being TRBD1 (6 bases). The CDR3 totals 14 residues. The germline V gene has CDR1 LGHNT and CDR2 FRNRAP. The ends were cut back, 3 bases at V and 5 bases at J, with 13 bases in the middle. CDR3 coding DNA: TGTGCTAGTGGTTTCCGGGACACTCCATATGGCTACACCTTC. This codes for CASGFRDTPYGYTF.

The sample holds many counts of this clonotype. V is TRBV11-1 and J is TRBJ2-7; D possibly uses TRBD1 or TRBD2 (6 bases each). The CDR3 loop spans 16 amino acids. V was clipped by 5 bases and J by 0 bases, with 17 bases between them. CDR1 and CDR2 from the germline V gene are SGHAT and FQDESV (reference sequence). The CDR3 DNA follows: TGTGCCAGCAGCCGGGTCGGGGGCCTAGACTCCTACGAGCAGTACTTC. Translating it yields CASSRVGGLDSYEQYF.

This clonotype was observed many times. The chain recombines TRBV15 with TRBJ1-1; TRBD1 might be the D (5 bases). The germline V gene encodes CDR1 LNHNV and CDR2 YYDKDF (reference sequence). The CDR3 is 15 residues long. Deletions cut 3 bases from V and 3 bases from J, with 14 bases between. CDR3 region: CATSSAGGGYTEAFF. The CDR3 DNA sequence: TGTGCCACCAGCAGCGCCGGGGGAGGATACACTGAAGCTTTCTTT.

This clonotype was seen at least ten times. The gene calls are TRBV30 and TRBJ2-7; D is tentatively TRBD1 or TRBD2 (5 bases each). The CDR3 sequence is 14 residues long. V dropped 4 bases and J dropped 5 bases, with 18 bases sitting between them. The V gene's germline CDR1 is GTSNPN and CDR2 SVGIG (reference sequence). Written as DNA, the CDR3 is TGTGCCTGGACCAAGGAAAGCAGGGACCACGAGCAGTACTTC. Residues: CAWTKESRDHEQYF. Full variable domain (outside the CDR3, taken from reference TRBV30 and TRBJ2-7): SQTIHQWPATLVQPVGSPLSLECTVEGTSNPNLYWYRQAAGRGLQLLFYSVGIGQISSEVPQNLSASRPQDRQFILSSKKLLLSDSGFYLCAWTKESRDHEQYFGPGTRLTVT.

Comments on this clonotype: A junction boundary mismatches the germline segment, possibly from a read error. The chain carries TRBV5-1 and TRBJ2-7, with TRBD1 matching over 12 bases. The germline gives CDR1 SGHRS, CDR2 YFSETQ. The CDR3 consists of 14 residues. The CDR3: CTSSTGTGGAEQYF. CDR3 DNA: TGCACCAGCAGCACGGGGACAGGGGGCGCCGAGCAGTACTTC.

The gene calls are TRBV6-1 and TRBJ1-2, with D tentatively TRBD1 (6 bases). CDR3 size: 15 residues. The germline V gene encodes CDR1 MNHNS and CDR2 SASEGT. The V end lost 4 bases, the J end lost 0 bases, and 12 bases lay between the germline ends. The CDR3: CASSGRTDSNYGYTF. CDR3 coding DNA: TGTGCCAGCAGTGGCCGGACAGACTCTAACTATGGCTACACCTTC.

The chain is built from TRBV19 and TRBJ2-3; D may be TRBD1 or TRBD2 (5 bases each). V lost 5 bases, J lost 2 bases, and 11 bases lay in between. Germline values: CDR1 LNHDA, CDR2 SQIVND (reference sequence). The CDR3 extends over 14 amino acids. The DNA for the CDR3 is TGTGCCAGTAGTGGGGGATCCCCCACAGATACGCAGTATTTT. This sequence encodes CASSGGSPTDTQYF.

This clonotype was detected ten times or more. The chain joins TRBV19 to TRBJ1-1; D perhaps matches TRBD1 (5 bases). Germline-derived CDR1 and CDR2 are LNHDA and SQIVND (reference sequence). The germline V and J ends were trimmed by 2 bases and 5 bases, with 18 bases remaining between them. This CDR3 is built from 16 residues. The CDR3 spells CASSITPQGLRTEAFF. The CDR3 DNA follows: TGTGCCAGTAGTATAACCCCCCAGGGACTAAGGACTGAAGCTTTCTTT.

The chain joins TRBV29-1 to TRBJ2-5, with 11 positions matching TRBD2. The V segment lost 3 bases and the J segment 1 base; nucleotides outside the gene matches: 4. Germline V lookup: CDR1 SQVTM, CDR2 ANQGSEA. The CDR3 sequence is 15 residues long. The CDR3 nucleotides are TGCAGCGTTGAGTTGCTAGCGGGAGGCCAAGAGACCCAGTACTTC. Translation gives CSVELLAGGQETQYF.

The chain couples TRBV6-2 or TRBV6-3 to TRBJ2-7, with D possibly called TRBD1 or TRBD2 (6 bases each). The CDR3 length is 14 residues. Germline V gene data show CDR1 as MNHEY and CDR2 as SVGEGT. V lost 4 bases to trimming and J lost 3 bases, with 13 bases between them. Here the CDR3 reads CASSSTGADYEQYF. CDR3 nucleotide sequence: TGTGCCAGCAGTTCAACGGGGGCTGACTACGAGCAGTACTTC.

This chain uses TRBV6-1 with TRBJ2-2, with 8 bases lining up with TRBD1. Germline CDR1 is MNHNS and CDR2 is SASEGT. The CDR3 is made up of 16 amino acids. V dropped 3 bases and J dropped 4; count of bases not matched to a gene: 7. The CDR3, as DNA: TGTGCCAGCAGTGATGACAGGGGATCGGGCACCGGGGAGCTGTTTTTT. It is translated as CASSDDRGSGTGELFF.

This clonotype has a count of ten or more. The chain combines TRBV7-8 with TRBJ2-7; no clear D. Germline assignment: CDR1 SGHVS and CDR2 FQNEAQ. CDR3 length: 11 residues. V gave up 5 bases and J gave up 4 bases, with 6 bases separating them. The CDR3 is CASSRLYEQYF. CDR3 bases: TGTGCCAGCAGCCGACTTTACGAGCAGTACTTC.

This clonotype has ten or more counts. The V call is TRBV19, the J call TRBJ1-2, with D uncertain. V lost 6 bases and J 6 bases, leaving 14 bases between the germline ends. Germline V gene sequence: CDR1 LNHDA, CDR2 SQIVND (reference sequence). The CDR3 length is 13 residues. CDR3 DNA sequence: TGTGCCAGTAGGGACCTGCTCGGTAATGGCTACACCTTC. Its translation: CASRDLLGNGYTF.

This clonotype was counted a single time. A much larger clone differs by one base, so this may be a read error. This chain connects TRBV19 to TRBJ1-5; D call uncertain. V dropped 11 bases and J dropped 0 bases, with 14 bases sitting between them. Germline-derived CDR1 and CDR2 are LNHDA and SQIVND (reference sequence). CDR3 length: 14 residues. The CDR3 here is CACIPGNSNQPQHF. The CDR3 DNA follows: TGTGCCTGTATCCCCGGAAATAGCAATCAGCCCCAGCATTTT.

In this sample, this clonotype turned up many times. This rearrangement joins TRBV3-1 to TRBJ1-1; weak D call: TRBD1 (5 bases). The CDR3 length is 12 residues. Germline V gives CDR1 LGHDT, CDR2 YNNKEL (reference sequence). Trimming stripped 4 bases from V and 11 bases from J, with 14 bases between. The CDR3 loop reads CASSLTGTAAFF. Written as DNA, the CDR3 is TGTGCCAGCAGCCTAACCGGGACGGCGGCTTTCTTT.

In this sample, this clonotype turned up many times. The gene calls are TRBV7-3 and TRBJ2-5; D is possibly TRBD1 (5 bases). Germline CDR1 SGHTA, CDR2 FQGTGA. V was pared by 5 bases and J by 7 bases, with 11 bases between. CDR3 length: 12 residues. The chain's CDR3 is CASSGQGGTQYF. The CDR3 region has the DNA TGTGCCAGCAGCGGGCAGGGCGGGACCCAGTACTTC.

Turning to this clonotype: A much larger clone lies one base from this, so it may be a read error. The chain joins TRBV7-3 to TRBJ2-7; D is undetermined. The germline V gene has CDR1 SGHTA and CDR2 FQGTGA. The CDR3 is 14 amino acids. The CDR3 loop reads CASSLSGNSCEQYF. The DNA of the CDR3 is TGTGCCAGCAGCTTAAGCGGTAACTCCTGCGAGCAGTACTTC.

This clonotype was recorded many times. This rearrangement joins TRBV7-2 to TRBJ1-1; a possible D gene is TRBD1 (5 bases). Germline CDR1 and CDR2: SGHTA and FQGNSA. The V end lost 0 bases, the J end lost 4 bases, and 9 bases lay between the germline ends. The CDR3 consists of 14 residues. The CDR3: CASSLAGALTEAFF. The CDR3 region has the DNA TGTGCCAGCAGCTTAGCAGGGGCCCTCACTGAAGCTTTCTTT.

This clonotype occurred many times. This sequence joins TRBV6-1 and TRBJ2-5; no clear D. Trimming left V 6 bases short and J 4 bases short, with 12 bases between. Germline values: CDR1 MNHNS, CDR2 SASEGT. There are 13 residues in the CDR3. The chain's CDR3 is CASSPRGPETQYF. The CDR3 bases are TGTGCCAGCAGCCCCCGCGGACCAGAGACCCAGTACTTC.

The rearrangement joins TRBV19 to TRBJ2-7; D is ambiguous. This CDR3 is built from 15 residues. The germline V gene encodes CDR1 LNHDA and CDR2 SQIVND (reference sequence). V lost 5 bases and J 2 bases, leaving 16 bases between the germline ends. The CDR3 nucleotides read TGTGCCAGTAGTCCCATTGGCTTCAGTACCTACGAGCAGTACTTC. Amino acid sequence: CASSPIGFSTYEQYF.

Details on this clonotype: The junction departs from germline at one end; a sequencing error may be responsible. The chain joins TRBV12-3 or TRBV12-4 to TRBJ1-2; no clear D gene. The CDR3 sequence is 11 residues long. The CDR3 protein is CASISLYGYTF. CDR3 nucleotide sequence: TGTGCCAGCATTTCCCTCTATGGTTACACCTTC.

In its sample, this clonotype was seen many times. The chain carries TRBV20-1 and TRBJ1-1; 10 bases fit TRBD1. CDR1 is DFQATT and CDR2 is SNEGSKA in the germline V gene (reference sequence). CDR3 length: 16 residues. The V and J ends lost 6 bases and 1 base, in that order; junction bases with no gene match: 11. The CDR3 coding sequence is TGCAGTGCCTACGACGCCGGGACAGGGGAGAACACTGAAGCTTTCTTT. It is translated as CSAYDAGTGENTEAFF.

This clonotype has only a few counts. The chain recombines TRBV10-1 with TRBJ1-2, with D perhaps matching TRBD1 (5 bases). The CDR3 is 15 residues long. Trimming stripped 7 bases from V and 1 base from J, with 16 bases between. The germline V gene has CDR1 WNHNN and CDR2 SYGVQD (reference sequence). CDR3 sequence (DNA): TGCGCCAGCACCATGGCGTGGACATTTAACTATGGCTACACCTTC. This translates into CASTMAWTFNYGYTF.

This clonotype was observed a handful of times. This chain uses TRBV6-5 with TRBJ2-7; 12 positions agree with TRBD2. CDR1 and CDR2 from the germline V gene are MNHEY and SVGAGI. This CDR3 region has 17 residues. The ends lost 0 bases at V and 5 bases at J; junction bases unmatched: 8. The CDR3 nucleotides read TGTGCCAGCAGTTACTCGGTCTGGACTAGCGGGACCGACGAGCAGTACTTC. Amino acid sequence: CASSYSVWTSGTDEQYF.

The rearrangement uses TRBV12-3 or TRBV12-4 and TRBJ1-2, with 9 bases matching TRBD1. The CDR3 extends over 15 amino acids. J lost 6 bases, V lost 6 bases, and 11 bases had no gene match. The CDR3 region has the DNA TGTGCCAGCAGACAGACAGGGGGAAAGAGGGATGGCTACACCTTC. It is translated as CASRQTGGKRDGYTF.

This clonotype came up many times. The rearrangement uses TRBV6-1 and TRBJ2-7; possibly TRBD2 for D (5 bases). The ends were cut back, 4 bases at V and 0 bases at J, with 7 bases in the middle. CDR3 length: 13 amino acids. Germline CDR1 reads MNHNS; CDR2 reads SASEGT. The CDR3 region has the DNA TGTGCCAGCAGTGCGGGGAGCTCCTACGAGCAGTACTTC. Amino acid sequence: CASSAGSSYEQYF.

This chain uses TRBV7-2 with TRBJ2-5; no reliable D call. Trimming removed 1 base from V and 4 bases from J, with 7 bases in between. CDR1 and CDR2 from the germline V gene are SGHTA and FQGNSA. CDR3 length equals 13 residues. This chain's CDR3 is CASSLERLETQYF. In DNA form, the CDR3 reads TGTGCCAGCAGCTTAGAGAGACTAGAGACCCAGTACTTC.